Presented here are 13 T cell receptor beta chains from one specimen sequenced in a study of blood T cell repertoires in COVID-19. Libraries were prepared by immunoSEQ multiplex PCR; TCRdb keeps only in-frame clonotypes and omits some of them. The sample includes about 130,000 clones, approximately 85% seen only once; the top ten take approximately 3%. Sequenced input: peripheral blood. The receptors here all came from a woman aged 80 or older with COVID-19, enrolled during active disease.

The V gene is TRBV19, the J gene TRBJ2-1; D gene ambiguous. Germline lookup yields CDR1 LNHDA and CDR2 SQIVND (reference sequence). Trimming cost V 2 bases and J 4 bases, with 6 bases left between them. The CDR3 runs 13 residues. CDR3: CASSILRYNEQFF. The CDR3 DNA follows: TGTGCCAGTAGTATACTGAGGTACAATGAGCAGTTCTTC.

V and J are TRBV18 and TRBJ1-2, with 8 bases that match TRBD1. This CDR3 is 16 amino acids long. Germline trimming cut 6 bases from V and 6 bases from J; bases unmatched to any gene: 15. CDR1 is KGHSH, CDR2 LQKENI, per germline. CDR3 nucleotide sequence: TGTGCCAGCTCCGAACAGGGGGAGCCGCTCCGCAATGGCTACACCTTC. It codes for CASSEQGEPLRNGYTF.

The J gene is TRBJ2-7, the V gene TRBV28; 9 bases match TRBD1. Per the germline V gene, CDR1 is MDHEN and CDR2 is SYDVKM. Germline trimming cut 6 bases from V and 5 bases from J; bases unmatched to any gene: 8. The CDR3 length is 14 residues. CDR3 region: CASSQGQGVNEQYF. Here the CDR3 DNA reads TGTGCCAGCAGCCAGGGACAGGGTGTGAACGAGCAGTACTTC.

CDR3 in DNA: TGTGCCAGCTCACGACAGACAGGTGCCGGGGAGCTGTTTTTT. It encodes CASSRQTGAGELFF. The rearrangement uses TRBV18 and TRBJ2-2; tentative D call: TRBD1 (6 bases). CDR1 and CDR2 from the germline V gene are KGHSH and LQKENI. Trimming cost V 4 bases and J 6 bases, with 12 bases left between them. CDR3 length: 14 residues.

This sequence joins TRBV27 and TRBJ2-7; 9 bases map to TRBD2. The CDR3 spans 14 residues. The germline CDR1 and CDR2 sequences are MNHEY and SMNVEV (reference sequence). V shed 7 bases and J 0 bases; nucleotides not matched to a gene: 4. The CDR3 loop is CASKLAGLSYEQYF. CDR3 in DNA: TGTGCCAGCAAACTAGCGGGCCTCTCCTACGAGCAGTACTTC.

The chain couples TRBV18 to TRBJ1-3, with D hard to call. The CDR3 is 14 residues long. CDR1 is KGHSH, CDR2 LQKENI, per germline. The V gene lost 5 bases and the J gene lost 0 bases, with 8 bases spanning the gap. The CDR3 coding sequence is TGTGCCAGCTCAGAGGGTAACTCTGGAAACACCATATATTTT. Its protein product is CASSEGNSGNTIYF.

V and J are TRBV5-4 and TRBJ2-1; D may be TRBD2 (6 bases). V lost 6 bases and J lost 6, with 22 bases in between. Germline CDR1 reads SGHNT; CDR2 reads YYREEE (reference sequence). The CDR3 is 16 amino acids. The CDR3 DNA reads TGTGCCAGCACCATTCGACTAGGAATGGGCGCCAATGAGCAGTTCTTC. Amino acids: CASTIRLGMGANEQFF.

The chain combines TRBV6-1 with TRBJ1-2; D remains unclear. The CDR3 length is 15 residues. The V end was cut by 3 bases, the J end by 2 bases, with 13 bases between. CDR1 is MNHNS and CDR2 is SASEGT in the germline V gene. CDR3 protein: CASSDPRGSNYGYTF. CDR3 nucleotide sequence: TGTGCCAGCAGTGACCCCCGGGGTTCGAACTATGGCTACACCTTC.

V gene TRBV5-1 combines with J gene TRBJ2-3; D not certain. The CDR3 covers 14 residues. The germline CDR1 and CDR2 sequences are SGHRS and YFSETQ. V dropped 4 bases and J dropped 5 bases, with 14 bases sitting between them. The CDR3 region has the DNA TGCGCCAGCAGCGCAGGCCCAGGTAGAGATACGCAGTATTTT. Translating gives CASSAGPGRDTQYF.

This clone was seen a few times. The CDR3 DNA sequence: TGTGCCAGCAGTTCCGGGACTCGCCATTGGTACGAGCAGTACTTC. The encoded protein is CASSSGTRHWYEQYF. The chain has TRBV28 and TRBJ2-7; weak D call: TRBD2 (6 bases). This CDR3 region has 15 residues. Germline V gene data show CDR1 as MDHEN and CDR2 as SYDVKM. Trimming took off 4 bases at V and 4 bases at J, with 17 bases between the two ends.

The chain employs TRBV28 and TRBJ1-6, with 9 bases that match TRBD1. The junction had 7 bases not matched to a gene; V was cut back by 8 bases and J by 8 bases. Germline V lookup: CDR1 MDHEN, CDR2 SYDVKM. The CDR3 length is 14 residues. The CDR3 coding sequence is TGTGCCAGCGAGACGGGGACAGGGCATTCACCCCTCCACTTT. It yields the protein CASETGTGHSPLHF.

This clone showed up just a few times. The chain couples TRBV27 to TRBJ1-4; unclear D gene. The CDR3 has 16 residues. Trimming pared 6 bases from V and 6 bases from J, leaving 20 bases between. The germline CDR1 and CDR2 sequences are MNHEY and SMNVEV (reference sequence). The CDR3 sequence: CASSPAGLRGDEKLFF. In DNA, the CDR3 is TGTGCCAGCAGCCCGGCCGGATTACGAGGAGATGAAAAACTGTTTTTT.

The chain recombines TRBV6-2 or TRBV6-3 with TRBJ1-1, with D unresolved. Germline CDR1 MNHEY, CDR2 SVGEGT. The CDR3 extends over 13 amino acids. Trimming took 4 bases from V and 3 from J, leaving 9 bases between them. Here the CDR3 reads CASSFVEDTEAFF. CDR3 DNA sequence: TGTGCCAGCAGTTTCGTGGAGGACACTGAAGCTTTCTTT.